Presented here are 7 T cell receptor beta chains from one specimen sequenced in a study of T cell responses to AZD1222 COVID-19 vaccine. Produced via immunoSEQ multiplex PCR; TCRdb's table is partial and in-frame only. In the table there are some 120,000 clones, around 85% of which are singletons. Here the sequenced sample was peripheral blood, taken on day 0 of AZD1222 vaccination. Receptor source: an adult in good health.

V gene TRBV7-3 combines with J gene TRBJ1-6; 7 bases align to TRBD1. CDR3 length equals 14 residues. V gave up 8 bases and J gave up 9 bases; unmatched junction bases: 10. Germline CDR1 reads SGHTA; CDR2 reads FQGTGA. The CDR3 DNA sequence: TGTGCCAGCGGAAAAAGGGGGGACAGTTCACCCCTCCACTTT. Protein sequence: CASGKRGDSSPLHF.

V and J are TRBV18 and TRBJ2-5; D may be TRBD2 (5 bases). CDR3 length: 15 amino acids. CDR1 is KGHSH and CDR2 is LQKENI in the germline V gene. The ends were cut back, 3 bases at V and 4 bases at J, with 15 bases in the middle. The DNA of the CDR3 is TGTGCCAGCTCACCTTCCGGGATCCTGGGAGAGACCCAGTACTTC. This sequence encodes CASSPSGILGETQYF.

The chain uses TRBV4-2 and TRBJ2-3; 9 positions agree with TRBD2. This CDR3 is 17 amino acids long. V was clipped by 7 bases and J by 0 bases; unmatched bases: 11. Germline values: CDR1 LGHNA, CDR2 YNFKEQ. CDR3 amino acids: CASTRGGGATSTDTQYF. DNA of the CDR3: TGTGCCAGCACCCGGGGCGGGGGGGCCACAAGCACAGATACGCAGTATTTT.

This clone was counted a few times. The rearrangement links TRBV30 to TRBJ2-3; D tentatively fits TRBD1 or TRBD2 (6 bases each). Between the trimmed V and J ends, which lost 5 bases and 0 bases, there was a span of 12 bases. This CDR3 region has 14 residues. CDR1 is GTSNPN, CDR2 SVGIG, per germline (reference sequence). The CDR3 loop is CAWGGGGSTDTQYF. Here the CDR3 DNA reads TGTGCCTGGGGTGGAGGGGGGAGCACAGATACGCAGTATTTT.

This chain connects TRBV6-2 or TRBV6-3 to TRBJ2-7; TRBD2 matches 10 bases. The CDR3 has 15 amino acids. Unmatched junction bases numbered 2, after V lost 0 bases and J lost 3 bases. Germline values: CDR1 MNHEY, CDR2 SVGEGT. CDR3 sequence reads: CASSYSSSGSYEQYF. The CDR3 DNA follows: TGTGCCAGCAGTTACTCGTCTAGCGGGAGCTACGAGCAGTACTTC.

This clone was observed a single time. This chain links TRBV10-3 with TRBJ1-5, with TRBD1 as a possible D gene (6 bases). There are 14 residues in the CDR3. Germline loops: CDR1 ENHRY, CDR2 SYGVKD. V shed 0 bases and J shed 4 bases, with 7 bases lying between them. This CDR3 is CAISESGGNQPQHF. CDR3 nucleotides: TGTGCCATCAGTGAGTCAGGGGGTAATCAGCCCCAGCATTTT.

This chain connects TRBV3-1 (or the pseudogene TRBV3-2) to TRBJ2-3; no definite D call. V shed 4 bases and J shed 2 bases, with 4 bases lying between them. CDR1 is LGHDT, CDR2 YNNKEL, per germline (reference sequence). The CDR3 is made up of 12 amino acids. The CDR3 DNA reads TGTGCCAGCAGCCCTCACACAGATACGCAGTATTTT. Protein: CASSPHTDTQYF.